This entry is about one TCR beta chain. Sorted regulatory T cells were CD4-positive, CD25-high and CD127-low or negative. The sample belongs to a study of B cell selection in AIRE deficiency. Sequencing used immunoSEQ multiplex PCR; TCRdb keeps in-frame clones, though not all of them. The repertoire has approximately 26,000 clones, around 93% of them found once; the top ten carry about 1.1%. Sequencing was done on a sample of CD4+CD25+ Tregs sorted from PBMCs. The TCR was taken from a human donor in good health.

CDR3 residues: CASSLTGASTDTQYF. As DNA, the CDR3 is TGCGCCAGCAGCCTAACAGGGGCTAGCACAGATACGCAGTATTTT. V is TRBV4-1 and J is TRBJ2-3; 7 nucleotides line up with TRBD1. V shed 4 bases, J shed 0 bases, and the junction held 4 bases outside the gene matches. Germline CDR1 and CDR2: MGHRA and YSYEKL. The CDR3 consists of 15 residues.